One and the same sample provided the 24 T cell receptor beta chains below, sequenced in a study of shared clonotypes between healthy human individuals. Profiling relied on immunoSEQ multiplex PCR, and the TCRdb table lists in-frame clones only, not all of them. The table shows 2 million to 3 million clones, with roughly 93% occurring only once. The specimen was naive CD4+ T cells from PBMCs. Stated subset: CD45RA+ positively selected. The receptors here all came from a man between 18 and 35 years old in good health. Some clones in this sample may be carry-over from other donors' samples.

The chain combines TRBV2 with TRBJ2-2; D is possibly TRBD2 (7 bases). Per germline, CDR1 SNHLY and CDR2 FYNNEI. CDR3 length equals 13 residues. V was cut by 11 bases and J by 7 bases, with 17 bases left in between. The CDR3 DNA reads as TGTGCCGGCGGTCGGGGGGCGGTCGGGGAGCTGTTTTTT. Translating gives CAGGRGAVGELFF.

A few counts support this clone. The same CDR3 can be traced to other DNA sequences in this sample. The rearrangement links TRBV7-2 to TRBJ1-1, with 8 bases fitting TRBD1. The V segment lost 5 bases and the J segment 1 base; nucleotides outside the gene matches: 6. The CDR3 totals 15 residues. The germline V gene encodes CDR1 SGHTA and CDR2 FQGNSA. CDR3 DNA: TGTGCCAGCAGCCTACTAGGGACAGGGAACACTGAAGCTTTCTTT. Translation gives CASSLLGTGNTEAFF.

Remarks on this clone: Other nucleotide sequences in the sample specify the same CDR3. This chain links TRBV28 with TRBJ1-2; D uncertain. The CDR3 runs 11 residues. Looked up from germline, CDR1 is MDHEN and CDR2 is SYDVKM. V was cut by 4 bases and J by 5 bases, with 5 bases left in between. The chain's CDR3 is CASSSAYGYTF. CDR3 DNA sequence: TGTGCCAGCAGTTCCGCGTATGGCTACACCTTC.

A word on this clone: The sample holds other DNA sequences that translate to the same CDR3. This chain joins TRBV5-1 and TRBJ1-2, with 7 bases aligning to TRBD1. From germline, CDR1 is SGHRS and CDR2 YFSETQ. V gave up 4 bases and J gave up 2 bases; unmatched junction bases: 2. The CDR3 extends over 13 amino acids. The DNA of the CDR3 is TGCGCCAGCAGCCGGGACAGAAACTATGGCTACACCTTC. As protein: CASSRDRNYGYTF.

The gene calls are TRBV28 and TRBJ2-3, with D unclear. Germline V lookup: CDR1 MDHEN, CDR2 SYDVKM. Trimming removed 5 bases from V and 4 bases from J, with 7 bases in between. CDR3 size: 12 residues. Here the CDR3 DNA reads TGTGCCAGCAGTCCCGTCCCAGATACGCAGTATTTT. This encodes CASSPVPDTQYF.

Of note for this clone: This sample also contains other DNA sequences that code for the same CDR3. This chain joins TRBV10-3 and TRBJ1-4; D ambiguous. CDR1 is ENHRY and CDR2 is SYGVKD in the germline V gene. This CDR3 is 13 amino acids long. V was pared by 0 bases and J by 5 bases, with 4 bases between. The CDR3 is CAISESPNEKLFF. Here the CDR3 DNA reads TGTGCCATCAGTGAGTCTCCCAATGAAAAACTGTTTTTT.

The chain couples TRBV19 to TRBJ2-1; possibly TRBD1 for D (6 bases). Germline-derived CDR1 and CDR2 are LNHDA and SQIVND (reference sequence). The length of the CDR3 is 15 residues. V was cut by 1 base and J by 12 bases, with 19 bases left in between. CDR3 amino acids: CASSIAQGHHLGQFF. Here the CDR3 DNA reads TGTGCCAGTAGTATAGCGCAGGGGCACCACCTTGGGCAGTTCTTC. Variable domain in full (rest from reference TRBV19 and TRBJ2-1): DGGITQSPKYLFRKEGQNVTLSCEQNLNHDAMYWYRQDPGQGLRLIYYSQIVNDFQKGDIAEGYSVSREKKESFPLTVTSAQKNPTAFYLCASSIAQGHHLGQFFGPGTRLTVL.

The chain couples TRBV7-8 to TRBJ2-2, with 7 positions matching TRBD2. Unmatched junction bases numbered 8, after V lost 3 bases and J lost 4 bases. The CDR3 is 16 amino acids. Per germline, CDR1 SGHVS and CDR2 FQNEAQ. The CDR3 DNA follows: TGTGCCAGCAGCTTTTTGGGCGGGAGAGCCACCGGGGAGCTGTTTTTT. This sequence encodes CASSFLGGRATGELFF.

The chain employs TRBV9 and TRBJ2-5, with TRBD2 as a possible D gene (5 bases). The J call could be wrong; TRBJ2-7 is a better fit for the DNA end. Germline values: CDR1 SGDLS, CDR2 YYNGEE. The CDR3 is made up of 14 amino acids. The CDR3 loop reads CASSVAWGDDEQYF. The CDR3 region has the DNA TGTGCCAGCAGCGTAGCTTGGGGAGACGACGAGCAGTACTTC.

This chain joins TRBV5-1 and TRBJ2-3; 10 bases align to TRBD2. V was clipped by 5 bases and J by 5 bases; unmatched bases: 11. Germline V gives CDR1 SGHRS, CDR2 YFSETQ. The CDR3 contains 16 residues. CDR3 DNA sequence: TGCGCCAGCAGAGTGGTGCCTAGCGGGAGTAGAGATACGCAGTATTTT. It yields the protein CASRVVPSGSRDTQYF.

This clone was detected once. V is TRBV6-1 and J is TRBJ1-1, with a possible D match to TRBD1 (5 bases). The CDR3 is 15 amino acids. Per the germline V gene, CDR1 is MNHNS and CDR2 is SASEGT. V lost 5 bases and J lost 2, with 15 bases in between. The CDR3 region is CASSKQTAPNTEAFF. As DNA, the CDR3 is TGTGCCAGCAGTAAACAGACAGCCCCTAACACTGAAGCTTTCTTT.

This clone was recorded once. V is TRBV9 and J is TRBJ2-7; D is possibly TRBD2 (6 bases). This CDR3 is 14 amino acids long. Trimming removed 3 bases at V and 2 bases at J, with 12 bases between. From germline, CDR1 is SGDLS and CDR2 YYNGEE. The CDR3 DNA sequence: TGTGCCAGCAGCGCGGGACTTCTAACCTACGAGCAGTACTTC. This translates into CASSAGLLTYEQYF.

In the case of this clone: The same CDR3 is also encoded by other DNA sequences in this sample. This sequence joins TRBV11-3 and TRBJ2-7, with D unresolved. There are 13 residues in the CDR3. Trimming cost V 0 bases and J 1 base, with 4 bases left between them. CDR1 and CDR2 from the germline V gene are SGHNT and YENEEA. Here the CDR3 DNA reads TGTGCCAGCAGCTTAGATAGATCCTACGAGCAGTACTTC. Translated, it gives CASSLDRSYEQYF.

The chain joins TRBV6-6 to TRBJ2-6, with D perhaps given as TRBD1 or TRBD2 (5 bases each). Per the germline V gene, CDR1 is MNHNY and CDR2 is SVGAGI (reference sequence). The germline V and J ends were trimmed by 8 bases and 2 bases, with 13 bases remaining between them. The CDR3 runs 15 residues. The CDR3 reads CASGGTRAGANVLTF. The CDR3 nucleotides are TGTGCCAGCGGGGGAACCCGCGCTGGGGCCAACGTCCTGACTTTC.

The V gene is TRBV19, the J gene TRBJ2-7, with 15 bases identical to TRBD2. From germline, CDR1 is LNHDA and CDR2 SQIVND (reference sequence). With V trimmed by 6 bases and J by 4 bases, 4 bases remained unmatched. The CDR3 runs 15 residues. This chain's CDR3 is CASRRTSGRAYEQYF. The CDR3 nucleotides are TGTGCCAGTAGGAGGACTAGCGGGAGGGCTTACGAGCAGTACTTC.

J is TRBJ2-4 and V is TRBV4-2; D not certain. The V gene lost 0 bases and the J gene lost 2 bases, with 11 bases spanning the gap. CDR3 length: 16 amino acids. Germline V lookup: CDR1 LGHNA, CDR2 YNFKEQ. CDR3 sequence: CASSQDPLRTKNIQYF. In nucleotides, the CDR3 is TGTGCCAGCAGCCAAGATCCCCTGCGGACCAAAAACATTCAGTACTTC.

This chain uses TRBV6-1 with TRBJ1-4; no definite D call. Germline CDR1 and CDR2: MNHNS and SASEGT. The CDR3 runs 13 residues. V lost 7 bases, J lost 4 bases, and 10 bases lay in between. This chain's CDR3 is CASTARINEKLFF. The CDR3 region has the DNA TGTGCCAGCACCGCTCGGATTAATGAAAAACTGTTTTTT.

V usage is TRBV6-5 and J usage is TRBJ2-7; D might be TRBD2 (6 bases). From germline, CDR1 is MNHEY and CDR2 SVGAGI. The CDR3 length is 15 residues. Trimming stripped 2 bases from V and 3 bases from J, with 14 bases between. Here the CDR3 DNA reads TGTGCCAGCAGTTACATCGCGGGGCCCTACTACGAGCAGTACTTC. It encodes CASSYIAGPYYEQYF.

The chain employs TRBV7-3 and TRBJ1-2; 9 nucleotides line up with TRBD1. This CDR3 has 14 residues. Germline V gene sequence: CDR1 SGHTA, CDR2 FQGTGA. J was trimmed by 7 bases and V by 1 base; bases with no gene match: 4. The CDR3 DNA is TGTGCCAGCAGCTTAAAGGGGGACAGGGCTGGCTACACCTTC. Amino acids: CASSLKGDRAGYTF.

V gene TRBV19 combines with J gene TRBJ1-4, with no clear D. The CDR3 totals 15 residues. Germline CDR1 is LNHDA and CDR2 is SQIVND (reference sequence). Trimming took off 4 bases at V and 5 bases at J, with 14 bases between the two ends. The chain's CDR3 is CASSTSRALNEKLFF. DNA of the CDR3: TGTGCCAGTAGTACCTCCCGGGCTCTCAATGAAAAACTGTTTTTT.

This rearrangement joins TRBV11-3 to TRBJ2-1; D unresolved. CDR3 length: 11 amino acids. The V and J ends lost 4 bases and 10 bases respectively, with 8 bases between them. From germline, CDR1 is SGHNT and CDR2 YENEEA. Written as DNA, the CDR3 is TGTGCCAGCAGCTCCGATGTGGAGCAGTTCTTC. The encoded protein is CASSSDVEQFF.

The rearrangement links TRBV10-3 to TRBJ1-5; D unresolved. Germline-derived CDR1 and CDR2 are ENHRY and SYGVKD. The CDR3 has 12 residues. The ends were cut back, 6 bases at V and 0 bases at J, with 3 bases in the middle. The CDR3 reads CAISSSNQPQHF. The CDR3 coding sequence is TGTGCCATCAGCTCTAGCAATCAGCCCCAGCATTTT.

The chain is built from TRBV5-1 and TRBJ1-2; D is unresolved. CDR3 length: 15 residues. CDR1 and CDR2 from the germline V gene are SGHRS and YFSETQ. V shed 2 bases and J shed 8 bases, with 19 bases lying between them. The CDR3 here is CASSFEPGPQSGYTF. The CDR3 nucleotides are TGCGCCAGCAGCTTTGAGCCGGGTCCCCAGAGCGGCTACACCTTC.

The chain couples TRBV4-2 to TRBJ2-3, with 10 bases identical to TRBD2. Trimming cost V 6 bases and J 3 bases; bases outside gene matches: 3. This CDR3 contains 14 residues. The germline V gene encodes CDR1 LGHNA and CDR2 YNFKEQ. CDR3: CASSSSGSTDTQYF. The CDR3 region has the DNA TGTGCCAGCAGTTCTAGCGGGAGTACAGATACGCAGTATTTT.